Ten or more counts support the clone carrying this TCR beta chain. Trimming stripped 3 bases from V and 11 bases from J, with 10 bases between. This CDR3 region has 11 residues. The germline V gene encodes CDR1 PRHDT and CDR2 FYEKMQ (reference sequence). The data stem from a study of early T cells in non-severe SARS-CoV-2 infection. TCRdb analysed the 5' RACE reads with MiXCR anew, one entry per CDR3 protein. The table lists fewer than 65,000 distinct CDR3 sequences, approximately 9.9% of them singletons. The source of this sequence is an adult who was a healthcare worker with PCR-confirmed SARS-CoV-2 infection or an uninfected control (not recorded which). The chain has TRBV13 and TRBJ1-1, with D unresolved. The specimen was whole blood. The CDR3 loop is CASSLEGRAFF. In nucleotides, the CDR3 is TGTGCCAGCAGCTTGGAGGGTCGCGCTTTCTTT.